This record covers a single T cell receptor beta chain. Its antigen is not identified. TCRdb's table, derived via immunoSEQ multiplex PCR, lists solely in-frame clones and lacks some. The sample comprises about 350,000 clones, roughly 81% of which are singletons, and 2.5% to 3.5% rests with the top ten. Treatment here: around 19 received Ad26.COV2.S at low or high dose, single or two shots; about 5 received placebo; per-sample allocation not given. Repertoires come from day 63 after the first vaccine or placebo injection. The sample belongs to a study of Ad26.COV2.S vaccination and SARS-CoV-2 variants. Across the study: Ad26.COV2.S, an intramuscular injection, was given once or twice 56 days apart. Study-wide results and limits: Quantification of TCR breadth and depth may have yielded underestimates of total T cell responses.

CDR3 length: 14 amino acids. V was shortened by 0 bases and J by 5 bases, with 10 bases between the two germline ends. Germline V gene sequence: CDR1 WSHSY, CDR2 SAAADI. Sequenced here: peripheral blood, sampled in a trial of Ad26.COV2.S vaccine versus placebo. The chain employs TRBV10-2 and TRBJ2-5; D gene unclear. This clonotype originated in a person between 18 and 60 years old who received the Ad26.COV2.S COVID-19 vaccine or a placebo. CDR3 residues: CASSESTGFETQYF. CDR3 DNA: TGCGCCAGCAGTGAGTCGACCGGGTTTGAGACCCAGTACTTC.